This entry lists 14 T cell receptor beta chains sequenced from one sample in a study of cytomegalovirus exposure and HLA in healthy donors (dated 2017 in TCRdb). Libraries were constructed by the immunoSEQ multiplex PCR assay. A mixture of 60 forward primers for TCR Vbeta segments and 13 reverse primers for TCR Jbeta segments was used in the multiplex PCR. In its TCRdb copy, this immuneACCESS table keeps in-frame sequences only and misses some clones. Where compared with another copy, unresolved V genes explain less than half of these, and the others have no known cause. The table for this sample lists under 150,000 clones; approximately 80% of them were counted only once. Jointly, the top ten make up 5% to 8% of the sample. The sequenced material came from PBMCs. Every receptor here comes from a woman aged 40 to 50 in good health and CMV-seropositive.

The gene calls are TRBV2 and TRBJ1-1, with unresolved D. Germline V gene data show CDR1 as SNHLY and CDR2 as FYNNEI. The V end was cut by 7 bases, the J end by 3 bases, with 12 bases between. The CDR3 loop spans 13 amino acids. CDR3 bases: TGTGCCAGCAATTGGACTCCGGACACTGAAGCTTTCTTT. Translated: CASNWTPDTEAFF.

The rearrangement joins TRBV6-6 to TRBJ2-1; D might be TRBD2 (6 bases). The CDR3 extends over 14 amino acids. The germline gives CDR1 MNHNY, CDR2 SVGAGI (reference sequence). V was shortened by 4 bases and J by 7 bases, with 14 bases between the two germline ends. CDR3 sequence reads: CASSSPRLVNEQFF. DNA for the CDR3: TGTGCCAGCAGTTCCCCGAGACTAGTAAATGAGCAGTTCTTC.

This clone was seen only a few times. The chain links TRBV4-1 to TRBJ2-3; a possible D gene is TRBD1 (6 bases). Germline CDR1 reads MGHRA; CDR2 reads YSYEKL. The CDR3 extends over 15 amino acids. Between the trimmed V and J ends, which lost 1 base and 2 bases, there was a span of 10 bases. CDR3 sequence (DNA): TGCGCCAGCAGCCAAGTAGGACAGACCACAGATACGCAGTATTTT. This sequence encodes CASSQVGQTTDTQYF.

V and J are TRBV14 and TRBJ1-2; D is ambiguous. The CDR3 length is 12 residues. V lost 6 bases to trimming and J lost 2 bases, with 7 bases between them. The V gene's germline CDR1 is SGHDN and CDR2 FVKESK. The CDR3 protein is CASRGENYGYTF. DNA of the CDR3: TGTGCCAGCAGGGGCGAGAACTATGGCTACACCTTC.

Regarding this clone: Other DNA sequences from this sample encode an identical CDR3 as well. The chain employs TRBV27 and TRBJ2-3; D is possibly TRBD1 (5 bases). Deletions cut 5 bases from V and 1 base from J, with 16 bases between. The CDR3 is 16 residues long. Per the germline V gene, CDR1 is MNHEY and CDR2 is SMNVEV (reference sequence). The CDR3 DNA sequence: TGTGCCAGCAGTCTTTACAGGCCCCGAGGCACAGATACGCAGTATTTT. Its protein is CASSLYRPRGTDTQYF.

In its sample, this clone was seen a few times. The chain joins TRBV6-1 to TRBJ2-5; D possibly corresponds to TRBD2 (5 bases). The CDR3 is 14 amino acids. Trimming took off 5 bases at V and 4 bases at J, with 14 bases between the two ends. Germline-derived CDR1 and CDR2 are MNHNS and SASEGT. CDR3 sequence reads: CASSSSARAETQYF. In DNA, the CDR3 is TGTGCCAGCAGTTCGAGCGCGAGGGCAGAGACCCAGTACTTC.

The gene calls are TRBV7-2 and TRBJ2-7; 8 bases map to TRBD2. CDR3 length: 15 amino acids. Germline V gene lookup returns CDR1 SGHTA and CDR2 FQGNSA. The V gene end was trimmed by 5 bases and the J gene end by 2 bases; junction bases not matched to a gene: 8. The DNA for the CDR3 is TGTGCCAGCAGCCGTTATACTAGCGGCGCCTACGAGCAGTACTTC. Translating it yields CASSRYTSGAYEQYF. Variable domain in full (rest from reference TRBV7-2 and TRBJ2-7): GAGVSQSPSNKVTEKGKDVELRCDPISGHTALYWYRQSLGQGLEFLIYFQGNSAPDKSGLPSDRFSAERTGGSVSTLTIQRTQQEDSAVYLCASSRYTSGAYEQYFGPGTRLTVT.

This clone turned up a few times. This rearrangement joins TRBV28 to TRBJ1-2; TRBD1 is a possible D gene (6 bases). Germline CDR1 and CDR2: MDHEN and SYDVKM. This CDR3 is 14 amino acids long. V was cut by 6 bases and J by 8 bases, with 19 bases left in between. The CDR3 loop is CASRPSSPGGGYTF. CDR3 nucleotide sequence: TGTGCCAGCAGGCCCTCTTCTCCGGGGGGCGGCTACACCTTC.

V gene TRBV5-4 combines with J gene TRBJ2-6; 8 nucleotides line up with TRBD2. The CDR3 is 20 amino acids. After removal of 7 bases from V and 0 bases from J, the junction contained 18 bases not matched to a gene. Germline CDR1 reads SGHNT; CDR2 reads YYREEE (reference sequence). The CDR3 sequence is CASGPPGGPTGSSGANVLTF. The CDR3 coding sequence is TGTGCCAGCGGCCCACCGGGAGGGCCCACCGGGAGCTCTGGGGCCAACGTCCTGACTTTC.

V is TRBV19 and J is TRBJ2-1; possibly TRBD2 for D (6 bases). Per the germline V gene, CDR1 is LNHDA and CDR2 is SQIVND (reference sequence). The V gene lost 6 bases and the J gene lost 8 bases, with 17 bases spanning the gap. CDR3 length equals 14 residues. DNA for the CDR3: TGTGCCAGTAGGTGGGGGGAGAATGCGGATGAGCAGTTCTTC. It codes for CASRWGENADEQFF. Full variable domain (rest looked up from reference TRBV19 and TRBJ2-1): DGGITQSPKYLFRKEGQNVTLSCEQNLNHDAMYWYRQDPGQGLRLIYYSQIVNDFQKGDIAEGYSVSREKKESFPLTVTSAQKNPTAFYLCASRWGENADEQFFGPGTRLTVL.

The V gene is TRBV5-4, the J gene TRBJ2-5; unclear D gene. The CDR3 spans 14 residues. Germline CDR1 and CDR2: SGHNT and YYREEE (reference sequence). Between the trimmed V and J ends, which lost 6 bases and 1 base, there was a span of 13 bases. DNA of the CDR3: TGTGCCAGCACCTTACAACAACGCCAAGAGACCCAGTACTTC. Amino acid sequence: CASTLQQRQETQYF.

The rearrangement joins TRBV18 to TRBJ1-4; 8 bases match TRBD1. This CDR3 comprises 14 residues. The germline V gene encodes CDR1 KGHSH and CDR2 LQKENI. Trimming cost V 3 bases and J 7 bases; bases outside gene matches: 4. The chain's CDR3 is CASSPDREVEKLFF. The CDR3, as DNA: TGTGCCAGCTCACCGGACAGGGAGGTTGAAAAACTGTTTTTT.

This clone has just a few counts. The chain links TRBV5-4 to TRBJ2-2, with 8 bases lining up with TRBD2. The length of the CDR3 is 17 residues. V gave up 2 bases and J gave up 0 bases; unmatched junction bases: 6. Per the germline V gene, CDR1 is SGHNT and CDR2 is YYREEE (reference sequence). The CDR3 coding sequence is TGTGCCAGCAGCTTCAACCTAGCGGGTACGAACACCGGGGAGCTGTTTTTT. Translation: CASSFNLAGTNTGELFF.

This chain joins TRBV21-1 and TRBJ2-5; the tabulated D call, TRBD2, remains unverified against the DNA. TRBV21-1 represents a pseudogene. The CDR3 is 17 amino acids. CDR3 region: CASSKPLAGGYQETQYF. The CDR3 DNA is TGTGCCAGCAGCAAACCCTTGGCGGGGGGGTACCAAGAGACCCAGTACTTC.